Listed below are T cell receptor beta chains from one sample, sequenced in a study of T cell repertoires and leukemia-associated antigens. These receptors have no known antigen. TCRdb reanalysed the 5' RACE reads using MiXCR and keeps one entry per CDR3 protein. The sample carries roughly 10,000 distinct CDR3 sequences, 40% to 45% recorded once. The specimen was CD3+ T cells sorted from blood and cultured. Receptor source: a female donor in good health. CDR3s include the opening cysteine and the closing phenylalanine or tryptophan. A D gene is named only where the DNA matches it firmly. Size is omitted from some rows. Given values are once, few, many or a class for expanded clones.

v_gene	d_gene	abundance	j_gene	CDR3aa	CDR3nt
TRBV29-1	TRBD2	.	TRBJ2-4	CSVEDLGKGGNIQYF	TGCAGCGTTGAAGATCTCGGGAAGGGAGGGAACATTCAGTACTTC
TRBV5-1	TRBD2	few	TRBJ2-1	CASSSSGRSGNEQFF	TGCGCCAGCAGCTCGAGCGGGAGGTCGGGGAATGAGCAGTTCTTC
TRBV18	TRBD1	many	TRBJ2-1	CASSPRRGLPDNEQFF	TGTGCCAGCTCACCCCGCAGGGGGCTACCTGACAATGAGCAGTTCTTC
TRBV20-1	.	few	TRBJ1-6	CSASRQGINNSPLHF	TGCAGTGCTAGTCGCCAGGGGATTAATAATTCACCCCTCCACTTT
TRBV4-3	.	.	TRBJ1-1	CASGQNTEAFF	TGCGCCAGCGGACAGAATACTGAAGCTTTCTTT
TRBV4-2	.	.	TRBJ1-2	CPTSQESRIYGYTF	TGTCCGACCAGCCAAGAATCTAGAATCTATGGCTACACCTTC
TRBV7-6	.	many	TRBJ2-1	CASSPVLRGSNYNEQFF	TGTGCCAGCAGCCCCGTATTGCGGGGATCTAACTACAATGAGCAGTTCTTC
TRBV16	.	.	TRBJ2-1	CASSPATGAYNEQFF	TGTGCCAGCAGCCCCGCCACGGGGGCCTACAATGAGCAGTTCTTC
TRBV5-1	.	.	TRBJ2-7	CASSSDGSRYEQYF	TGCGCCAGCAGCTCGGACGGTTCAAGGTACGAGCAGTACTTC
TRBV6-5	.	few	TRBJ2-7	CASSYTRTSYEQYF	TGTGCCAGCAGTTACACCAGGACCTCCTACGAGCAGTACTTC
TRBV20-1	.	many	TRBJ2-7	CSARDVQLKSYEQYF	TGCAGTGCTAGAGATGTCCAGTTGAAATCCTACGAGCAGTACTTC
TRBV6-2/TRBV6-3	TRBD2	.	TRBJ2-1	CASSYVSGNYNEQFF	TGTGCCAGCAGTTACGTGAGCGGGAATTACAATGAGCAGTTCTTC
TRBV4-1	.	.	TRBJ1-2	CASSQDFGGAGYTF	TGCGCCAGCAGCCAAGACTTCGGGGGCGCAGGCTACACCTTC
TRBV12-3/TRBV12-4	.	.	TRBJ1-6	CASSLQPTRGTNSPLHF	TGTGCCAGCAGCCTACAACCGACCAGGGGAACCAATTCACCCCTCCACTTT
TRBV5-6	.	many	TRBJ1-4	CASSLGLAGWNEKLFF	TGTGCCAGCAGCTTGGGTCTGGCAGGGTGGAATGAAAAACTGTTTTTT
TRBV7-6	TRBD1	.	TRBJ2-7	CASSLGDRGLYEQYF	TGTGCCAGCAGCTTAGGGGACAGGGGACTCTACGAGCAGTACTTC
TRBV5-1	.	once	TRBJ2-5	CASRWGVGDGETQYF	TGCGCCAGCAGGTGGGGGGTAGGCGATGGAGAGACCCAGTACTTC
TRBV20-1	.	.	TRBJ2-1	CSARDLDSSSYNEQFF	TGCAGTGCTAGAGATCTCGACTCTTCGAGCTACAATGAGCAGTTCTTC
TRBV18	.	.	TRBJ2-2	CATSTGPELFF	TGTGCCACAAGCACCGGCCCTGAGCTGTTTTTT
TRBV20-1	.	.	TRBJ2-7	CSATQDKTYEQYF	TGCAGTGCAACCCAGGACAAGACCTACGAGCAGTACTTC
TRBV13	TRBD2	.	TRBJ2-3	CASSLVSLAGATFDTQYF	TGTGCCAGCAGCTTAGTATCCCTAGCGGGAGCCACGTTCGATACGCAGTATTTT
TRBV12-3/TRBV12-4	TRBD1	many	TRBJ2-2	CASSSGQGWATGELFF	TGTGCCAGCAGTTCCGGACAGGGGTGGGCCACCGGGGAGCTGTTTTTT
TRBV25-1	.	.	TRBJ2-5	CASSEVETQYF	TGTGCCAGCAGTGAGGTAGAGACCCAGTACTTC
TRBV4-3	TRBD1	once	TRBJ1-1	CASRPGTATNTEAFF	TGCGCCAGCAGACCGGGGACAGCTACAAACACTGAAGCTTTCTTT
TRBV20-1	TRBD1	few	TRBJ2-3	CSASRQGAETDTQYF	TGCAGTGCTAGTCGACAGGGGGCGGAAACAGATACGCAGTATTTT
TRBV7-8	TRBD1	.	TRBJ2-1	CASSGIGTGCGEQFF	TGTGCCAGCAGCGGAATCGGGACAGGGTGTGGTGAGCAGTTCTTC
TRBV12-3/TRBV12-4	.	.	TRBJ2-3	CASSEIGGDTDTQYF	TGTGCCAGCAGCGAGATCGGAGGGGACACAGATACGCAGTATTTT
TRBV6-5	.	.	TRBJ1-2	CAGRYLGQPNYGNTF	TGTGCCGGCAGATACCTCGGCCAACCCAACTATGGCAACACCTTC
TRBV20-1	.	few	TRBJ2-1	CSARKPPWPYNEQFF	TGCAGTGCTAGAAAGCCACCTTGGCCCTACAATGAGCAGTTCTTC
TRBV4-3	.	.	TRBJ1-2	CASSQDEGRYGYTF	TGCGCCAGCAGCCAAGATGAGGGGAGGTATGGCTACACCTTC
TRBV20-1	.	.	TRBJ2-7	CGARMRVLSYEQYF	TGCGGTGCTAGAATGAGGGTTTTGTCCTACGAGCAGTACTTC
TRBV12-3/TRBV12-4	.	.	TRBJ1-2	CASSLVQGRGYTF	TGTGCCAGCAGTTTAGTCCAGGGCCGTGGCTACACCTTC
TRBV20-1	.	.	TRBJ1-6	CSARITGMGTYNSPLHF	TGCAGTGCTAGGATTACGGGAATGGGGACTTATAATTCACCCCTCCACTTT
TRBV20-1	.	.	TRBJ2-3	CSATLGGSSTDTQYF	TGCAGTGCTACTCTCGGGGGTTCTAGCACAGATACGCAGTATTTT
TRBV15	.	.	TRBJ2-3	CATSSLKAARGEDTQYF	TGTGCCACCAGCAGCCTGAAGGCGGCGAGGGGGGAAGATACGCAGTATTTT
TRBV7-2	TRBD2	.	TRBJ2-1	CASRMTSGSEQFF	TGTGCCAGCAGGATGACTAGCGGGAGTGAGCAGTTCTTC
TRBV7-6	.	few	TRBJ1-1	CASSAQGGTEAFF	TGTGCCAGCAGCGCACAGGGTGGCACTGAAGCTTTCTTT
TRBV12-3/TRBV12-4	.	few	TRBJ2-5	CASSLGGYQETQYF	TGTGCCAGCAGTTTGGGCGGGTACCAAGAGACCCAGTACTTC
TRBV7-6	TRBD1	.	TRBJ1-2	CASSLGPGQGNGYTF	TGTGCCAGCAGCTTAGGACCGGGACAGGGGAATGGCTACACCTTC